A selection of T cell receptor beta chains follows, all from one sample in a study of vaccination effects on CD4 cells after COVID-19. Data came from immunoSEQ multiplex PCR; TCRdb stores just in-frame clones and leaves some out. The sample has about 29,000 clones, around 74% seen once; the top ten hold around a sixth. No antigen has been identified for these receptors. The sample in question was CD4+ T cells from PBMCs cultured with HCoV-OC43 spike peptides, obtained after COVID-19 vaccination. The receptor source for this set is a human donor who received a COVID-19 vaccine. Both conserved end residues are part of each CDR3. A D gene is named only where the DNA matches it firmly. A row's size may be missing; if present it is once, few, many or a size class.

J,D,V,size,length,CDR3,DNA
TRBJ1-1,-,TRBV23-1,-,13,CASKGGGNTEAFF,TGCGCCAGCAAAGGTGGGGGCAACACTGAAGCTTTCTTT
TRBJ1-1,-,TRBV10-3,once,14,CAISDGFRNTEAFF,TGTGCCATCAGTGATGGGTTCCGGAACACTGAAGCTTTCTTT
TRBJ1-2,-,TRBV5-6,-,14,CASSLVLSNYGYTF,TGTGCCAGCAGCTTGGTGCTCAGTAACTATGGCTACACCTTC
TRBJ1-6,TRBD1,TRBV19,once,14,CASRGNRGGSPLHF,TGTGCCAGTAGGGGAAACAGGGGAGGTTCACCCCTCCACTTT
TRBJ2-2,-,TRBV18,few,16,CASSPVRVSTTGELFF,TGTGCCAGCTCACCAGTGCGGGTCAGCACCACCGGGGAGCTGTTTTTT
TRBJ2-7,TRBD1,TRBV6-5,-,15,CASRSTGQGVYEQYF,TGTGCCAGCCGAAGTACGGGACAGGGGGTCTACGAGCAGTACTTC
TRBJ2-7,-,TRBV10-3,-,13,CAIAKEGSYEQYF,TGTGCCATCGCCAAAGAGGGATCCTACGAGCAGTACTTC
TRBJ1-1,TRBD1,TRBV29-1,-,13,CSSNSGQGTEAFF,TGCAGCTCCAACTCTGGACAGGGAACTGAAGCTTTCTTT
TRBJ1-5,-,TRBV10-2,few,12,CASSERDQPQHF,TGCGCCAGCAGTGAGCGGGATCAGCCCCAGCATTTT
TRBJ2-1,-,TRBV5-4,-,15,CASSLKRLRYNEQFF,TGTGCCAGCAGCCTGAAGCGGCTGCGCTACAATGAGCAGTTCTTC
TRBJ2-7,-,TRBV2,-,15,CASSEALGARDEQYF,TGTGCCAGCAGTGAAGCGCTAGGGGCGCGGGACGAGCAGTACTTC
TRBJ2-3,TRBD1,TRBV4-1,-,16,CASSWGQGARADTQYF,TGCGCCAGCAGCTGGGGACAGGGGGCGCGGGCGGATACGCAGTATTTT
TRBJ2-2,TRBD2,TRBV27,-,15,CASSPGLAATGELFF,TGTGCCAGCAGTCCGGGACTAGCGGCGACCGGGGAGCTGTTTTTT
TRBJ2-4,-,TRBV6-5,-,13,CASRVKDMDIQYF,TGTGCCAGCAGGGTCAAGGACATGGACATTCAGTACTTC
TRBJ2-6,TRBD1,TRBV19,-,16,CASSPKQGSGANVLTF,TGTGCCAGTAGTCCAAAACAGGGGTCCGGGGCCAACGTCCTGACTTTC
TRBJ1-5,TRBD1,TRBV10-3,few,14,CAISEPGQNQPQHF,TGTGCCATCAGTGAGCCGGGACAGAATCAGCCCCAGCATTTT
TRBJ2-1,-,TRBV9,-,14,CASSVDAGLNEQFF,TGTGCCAGCAGCGTAGACGCGGGACTCAATGAGCAGTTCTTC
TRBJ1-4,-,TRBV10-3,-,14,CAISERRNNEKLFF,TGTGCCATCAGTGAGCGGCGGAATAATGAAAAACTGTTTTTT
TRBJ2-1,-,TRBV3-1/TRBV3-2,-,12,CASTQVGNEQFF,TGTGCCAGCACTCAGGTCGGCAATGAGCAGTTCTTC
TRBJ1-1,TRBD1,TRBV19,-,15,CASSIQGVTNTEAFF,TGTGCCAGTAGCATACAGGGGGTAACGAACACTGAAGCTTTCTTT
TRBJ1-1,-,TRBV5-1,-,15,CASSVNGGPGTEAFF,TGCGCCAGCAGCGTCAACGGGGGGCCGGGGACTGAAGCTTTCTTT
TRBJ1-4,TRBD1,TRBV24-1,-,14,CATSPGGTNEKLFF,TGTGCCACCAGCCCAGGGGGAACTAATGAAAAACTGTTTTTT
TRBJ2-3,TRBD2,TRBV14,-,17,CASSQDLSGGARHTQYF,TGTGCCAGCAGCCAAGATCTGAGCGGGGGGGCCAGGCATACGCAGTATTTT
TRBJ2-5,-,TRBV6-6,-,14,CASSSRLTQETQYF,TGTGCCAGCAGTAGCCGATTAACACAAGAGACCCAGTACTTC
TRBJ1-1,-,TRBV6-1,-,15,CASSEAKILNTEAFF,TGTGCCAGCAGTGAAGCTAAAATCTTGAACACTGAAGCTTTCTTT
TRBJ1-1,TRBD1,TRBV5-4,once,14,CASSFPGGNTEAFF,TGTGCCAGCAGCTTTCCAGGGGGTAACACTGAAGCTTTCTTT
TRBJ1-1,TRBD1,TRBV2,-,15,CASRADRWGTTEAFF,TGTGCCAGCAGGGCGGACAGGTGGGGCACCACTGAAGCTTTCTTT
TRBJ2-2,TRBD2,TRBV6-4,-,15,CASSATSGNTGELFF,TGTGCCAGCAGTGCTACTAGCGGGAACACCGGGGAGCTGTTTTTT
TRBJ1-6,-,TRBV2,-,15,CASRFGDGPNSPLHF,TGTGCCAGCCGGTTCGGGGACGGGCCCAATTCACCCCTCCACTTT
TRBJ2-7,TRBD1,TRBV5-3,-,23,CARSLSSGTGPIPLSLAPYEQYF,TGTGCCAGAAGCTTATCTTCCGGGACAGGGCCCATCCCACTCTCCCTAGCTCCCTACGAGCAGTACTTC
TRBJ1-5,-,TRBV12-3/TRBV12-4,few,13,CASRTTGNQPQHF,TGTGCCAGCAGAACTACAGGGAATCAGCCCCAGCATTTT
TRBJ1-2,-,TRBV19,once,15,CASSPGGGVDYGYTF,TGTGCCAGTAGTCCGGGGGGAGGCGTTGACTATGGCTACACCTTC
TRBJ2-4,TRBD2,TRBV28,-,15,CASSLGLAGGNIQYF,TGTGCCAGCAGCCTTGGACTAGCGGGAGGAAACATTCAGTACTTC
TRBJ1-5,-,TRBV27,once,15,CASRPTGIRNQPQHF,TGTGCCAGCAGGCCTACAGGGATCCGGAATCAGCCCCAGCATTTT
TRBJ1-6,-,TRBV2,-,13,CARQDGNNSPLHF,TGTGCCAGACAGGACGGAAACAATTCACCCCTCCACTTT
TRBJ2-7,TRBD2,TRBV14,-,18,CASSQLRGGPRRSYEQYF,TGTGCCAGCAGCCAACTGCGGGGGGGACCTCGGAGATCCTACGAGCAGTACTTC